Listed below are T cell receptor beta chains from one sample, sequenced in a study of PD-1 blockade in mismatch repair-deficient tumors. Sequenced by immunoSEQ multiplex PCR; TCRdb stores in-frame clones only, minus some. The data contain over 100,000 clones, 70% to 80% of them singletons. This sample comprised peripheral blood, obtained approximately 60 weeks after starting pembrolizumab. These receptors came from an adult with mismatch repair-deficient cancer. CDR3s include the opening cysteine and the closing phenylalanine or tryptophan. The order of the fields is J gene, D gene, V gene, CDR3 protein. A D gene is named only where the DNA matches it firmly.

j_gene: TRBJ2-1; d_gene: TRBD2; v_gene: TRBV18; CDR3aa: CASSPVLAGGPTDEQFF
j_gene: TRBJ2-5; d_gene: NA; v_gene: TRBV4-3; CDR3aa: CASSSGTWETQYF
j_gene: TRBJ1-1; d_gene: NA; v_gene: TRBV29-1; CDR3aa: CSVREGNTEAFF
j_gene: TRBJ2-5; d_gene: TRBD1; v_gene: TRBV5-4; CDR3aa: CASSLRTGSARETQYF
j_gene: TRBJ2-7; d_gene: NA; v_gene: TRBV29-1; CDR3aa: CSGRGNSYEQYF
j_gene: TRBJ2-1; d_gene: TRBD2; v_gene: TRBV9; CDR3aa: CASSVWTSGDNEQFF
j_gene: TRBJ1-2; d_gene: TRBD1; v_gene: TRBV19; CDR3aa: CASSTTGANYGYTF
j_gene: TRBJ2-1; d_gene: TRBD2; v_gene: TRBV11-3; CDR3aa: CASSQTSPEQFF
j_gene: TRBJ2-3; d_gene: TRBD1; v_gene: TRBV6-5; CDR3aa: CASSYAATGSTDTQYF
j_gene: TRBJ2-7; d_gene: TRBD2; v_gene: TRBV7-9; CDR3aa: CASSLAGAQGEQYF
j_gene: TRBJ2-2; d_gene: NA; v_gene: TRBV9; CDR3aa: CASSSGLTGELFF
j_gene: TRBJ2-2; d_gene: TRBD1; v_gene: TRBV6-1; CDR3aa: CASSEARTGFSLYSNTGELFF
j_gene: TRBJ1-1; d_gene: NA; v_gene: TRBV30; CDR3aa: CAWSKDQNTEAFF
j_gene: TRBJ1-1; d_gene: NA; v_gene: TRBV12-5; CDR3aa: CASAQRLGDTEAFF
j_gene: TRBJ2-5; d_gene: TRBD1; v_gene: TRBV7-2; CDR3aa: CASSFTGGETQYF
j_gene: TRBJ1-1; d_gene: TRBD1; v_gene: TRBV28; CDR3aa: CASSKSGQGRTEAFF
j_gene: TRBJ1-1; d_gene: NA; v_gene: TRBV5-1; CDR3aa: CASSRDFNTEAFF
j_gene: TRBJ2-3; d_gene: NA; v_gene: TRBV4-3; CDR3aa: CASSQDLGGSGSTDTQYF
j_gene: TRBJ2-3; d_gene: NA; v_gene: TRBV15; CDR3aa: CATSGLSGSTDTQYF
j_gene: TRBJ2-7; d_gene: TRBD1; v_gene: TRBV7-9; CDR3aa: CASSTRTGSEQYF
j_gene: TRBJ2-3; d_gene: NA; v_gene: TRBV9; CDR3aa: CASSVGQHSTDTQYF
j_gene: TRBJ1-3; d_gene: NA; v_gene: TRBV5-1; CDR3aa: CASSLKGETGNTIYF
j_gene: TRBJ1-2; d_gene: TRBD1; v_gene: TRBV19; CDR3aa: CASSLRSGGSGYTF
j_gene: TRBJ1-1; d_gene: NA; v_gene: TRBV11-1; CDR3aa: CASSLEMNTEAFF
j_gene: TRBJ2-5; d_gene: NA; v_gene: TRBV7-7; CDR3aa: CASSLSGNRQETQYF
j_gene: TRBJ1-2; d_gene: TRBD1; v_gene: TRBV10-2; CDR3aa: CASSGGTADGYTF
j_gene: TRBJ2-3; d_gene: TRBD1; v_gene: TRBV7-9; CDR3aa: CASSSRGSGDTQYF
j_gene: TRBJ1-1; d_gene: NA; v_gene: TRBV12-5; CDR3aa: CASGGDLNTEAFF
j_gene: TRBJ2-3; d_gene: NA; v_gene: TRBV28; CDR3aa: CASSSGEWLDTQYF
j_gene: TRBJ2-3; d_gene: NA; v_gene: TRBV28; CDR3aa: CASGGRADTQYF
j_gene: TRBJ1-1; d_gene: NA; v_gene: TRBV30; CDR3aa: CAWSRGPPGDTEAFF
j_gene: TRBJ2-1; d_gene: NA; v_gene: TRBV29-1; CDR3aa: CSVETGPTEEQFF
j_gene: TRBJ2-2; d_gene: NA; v_gene: TRBV11-2; CDR3aa: CASSLVSVNTGELFF
j_gene: TRBJ1-1; d_gene: NA; v_gene: TRBV29-1; CDR3aa: CSVEDRRTEAFF
j_gene: TRBJ1-5; d_gene: TRBD1; v_gene: TRBV28; CDR3aa: CASSFTGGSQPQHF
j_gene: TRBJ1-1; d_gene: NA; v_gene: TRBV2; CDR3aa: CASSDSQATPRAFF
j_gene: TRBJ1-1; d_gene: NA; v_gene: TRBV6-5; CDR3aa: CASRTGGITEAFF
j_gene: TRBJ2-3; d_gene: NA; v_gene: TRBV5-1; CDR3aa: CASSRQESTDTQYF
j_gene: TRBJ2-6; d_gene: NA; v_gene: TRBV4-1; CDR3aa: CASSQDGIRAAGANVLTF
j_gene: TRBJ1-3; d_gene: NA; v_gene: TRBV11-2; CDR3aa: CASSLAGPGNTIYF
j_gene: TRBJ1-1; d_gene: NA; v_gene: TRBV15; CDR3aa: CATSRRGRGKGTEAFF
j_gene: TRBJ1-2; d_gene: NA; v_gene: TRBV6-5; CDR3aa: CASRGSGGADGYTF
j_gene: TRBJ2-3; d_gene: NA; v_gene: TRBV9; CDR3aa: CASSPRPLSSSTDTQYF
j_gene: TRBJ2-7; d_gene: TRBD2; v_gene: TRBV6-5; CDR3aa: CASSPGTSDYEQYF
j_gene: TRBJ1-1; d_gene: NA; v_gene: TRBV7-9; CDR3aa: CASSLDLQNTEAFF
j_gene: TRBJ1-1; d_gene: NA; v_gene: TRBV9; CDR3aa: CASSGGWVLNTEAFF
j_gene: TRBJ2-7; d_gene: TRBD2; v_gene: TRBV15; CDR3aa: CATSRDGGGPYEQYF
j_gene: TRBJ2-5; d_gene: TRBD2; v_gene: TRBV28; CDR3aa: CASSLGLAGGQETQYF
j_gene: TRBJ2-1; d_gene: NA; v_gene: TRBV5-4; CDR3aa: CASSSGLSRDEQFF
j_gene: TRBJ2-1; d_gene: NA; v_gene: TRBV20-1; CDR3aa: CSARDGNEQFF
j_gene: TRBJ2-6; d_gene: NA; v_gene: TRBV14; CDR3aa: CASSWGSGANVLTF
j_gene: TRBJ1-2; d_gene: NA; v_gene: TRBV2; CDR3aa: CASSEEFNYGYTF
j_gene: TRBJ1-4; d_gene: NA; v_gene: TRBV2; CDR3aa: CASSERVFSEKLFF
j_gene: TRBJ2-2; d_gene: NA; v_gene: TRBV27; CDR3aa: CASRVGSTGELFF